These 9 T cell receptor beta chains were all obtained from the same sample, sequenced in a study of blood T cell repertoires in COVID-19. Here immunoSEQ multiplex PCR was the method, and the copy in TCRdb shows in-frame clones only, minus some. This sample has some 150,000 clones, with around 83% found just once. Sequencing used peripheral blood. The receptors come from a man aged 35 to 55 with acute or convalescent COVID-19.

The chain recombines TRBV11-2 with TRBJ2-3, with TRBD2 matching 7 bases. The CDR3 extends over 17 amino acids. The V segment lost 0 bases and the J segment 3 bases; nucleotides outside the gene matches: 9. Per the germline V gene, CDR1 is SGHAT and CDR2 is FQNNGV. This CDR3 reads CASSLDLGSSGTDTQYF. Written as DNA, the CDR3 is TGTGCCAGCAGCTTAGATCTTGGTAGTAGCGGGACAGATACGCAGTATTTT.

This chain joins TRBV4-1 and TRBJ1-1; a weak D match, TRBD1 (6 bases). Trimming took 1 base from V and 1 from J, leaving 10 bases between them. Looked up from germline, CDR1 is MGHRA and CDR2 is YSYEKL. This CDR3 has 15 residues. CDR3 DNA sequence: TGCGCCAGCAGCCAAGGGACAGCGACGAACACTGAAGCTTTCTTT. It codes for CASSQGTATNTEAFF.

The CDR3 sequence is CASSSQGAETEAFF. CDR3 coding DNA: TGTGCCAGCAGCTCGCAGGGGGCCGAGACTGAAGCTTTCTTT. The chain carries TRBV7-9 and TRBJ1-1, with 8 bases matching TRBD1. Germline trimming cut 4 bases from V and 5 bases from J; bases unmatched to any gene: 6. The length of the CDR3 is 14 residues. CDR1 and CDR2 (germline): SEHNR, FQNEAQ (reference sequence).

This clone was recorded once. CDR3 loop: CASSPGAGGNQPQHF. In DNA, the CDR3 is TGTGCCAGCAGCCCCGGGGCAGGGGGCAATCAGCCCCAGCATTTT. V usage is TRBV3-1 (or the pseudogene TRBV3-2) and J usage is TRBJ1-5; maybe TRBD1 (6 bases). The CDR3 runs to 15 residues. Germline V gene data show CDR1 as LGHDT and CDR2 as YNNKEL (reference sequence). V lost 4 bases and J lost 2, with 12 bases in between.

The J gene is TRBJ2-4, the V gene TRBV5-3, with TRBD1 matching 7 bases. TRBV5-3 is designated an ORF whose function remains uncertain. The CDR3 loop spans 14 amino acids. J lost 7 bases, V lost 8 bases, and 12 bases had no gene match. CDR3 loop: CASKSGTVYNIQYF. The CDR3 DNA follows: TGTGCCAGCAAATCCGGGACAGTTTATAACATTCAGTACTTC.

The V gene is TRBV6-5, the J gene TRBJ1-4; possibly TRBD1 for D (5 bases). Trimming left V 6 bases short and J 7 bases short, with 15 bases between. The CDR3 totals 14 residues. Germline V lookup: CDR1 MNHEY, CDR2 SVGAGI. CDR3 nucleotide sequence: TGTGCCAGCAGCCCGCGGGGGAACGGTGAAAAACTGTTTTTT. This gives the protein CASSPRGNGEKLFF.

The V and J genes are TRBV4-2 and TRBJ2-1; 9 nucleotides align to TRBD2. CDR1 and CDR2 (germline): LGHNA, YNFKEQ. V dropped 0 bases and J dropped 10; count of bases not matched to a gene: 4. The CDR3 spans 14 residues. For the CDR3, the DNA is TGTGCCAGCAGCCAAGATCCCAGCGGGGGGGAGCAGTTCTTC. Amino acids: CASSQDPSGGEQFF.

The chain couples TRBV9 to TRBJ2-7, with a weak D call TRBD1 (6 bases). V was shortened by 5 bases and J by 7 bases, with 10 bases between the two germline ends. CDR1 is SGDLS, CDR2 YYNGEE, per germline. The CDR3 has 11 residues. CDR3: CASSSGTEQYF. Written as DNA, the CDR3 is TGTGCCAGCAGTTCAGGGACAGAGCAGTACTTC.

The gene calls are TRBV9 and TRBJ2-2, with TRBD1 matching over 9 bases. Per the germline V gene, CDR1 is SGDLS and CDR2 is YYNGEE. Germline trimming cut 4 bases from V and 4 bases from J; bases unmatched to any gene: 5. This CDR3 spans 15 amino acids. CDR3: CASSSRDRVTGELFF. The DNA for the CDR3 is TGTGCCAGCAGCTCCCGGGACAGGGTCACCGGGGAGCTGTTTTTT. Full variable domain (remainder filled in from reference TRBV9 and TRBJ2-2): DSGVTQTPKHLITATGQRVTLRCSPRSGDLSVYWYQQSLDQGLQFLIQYYNGEERAKGNILERFSAQQFPDLHSELNLSSLELGDSALYFCASSSRDRVTGELFFGEGSRLTVL.